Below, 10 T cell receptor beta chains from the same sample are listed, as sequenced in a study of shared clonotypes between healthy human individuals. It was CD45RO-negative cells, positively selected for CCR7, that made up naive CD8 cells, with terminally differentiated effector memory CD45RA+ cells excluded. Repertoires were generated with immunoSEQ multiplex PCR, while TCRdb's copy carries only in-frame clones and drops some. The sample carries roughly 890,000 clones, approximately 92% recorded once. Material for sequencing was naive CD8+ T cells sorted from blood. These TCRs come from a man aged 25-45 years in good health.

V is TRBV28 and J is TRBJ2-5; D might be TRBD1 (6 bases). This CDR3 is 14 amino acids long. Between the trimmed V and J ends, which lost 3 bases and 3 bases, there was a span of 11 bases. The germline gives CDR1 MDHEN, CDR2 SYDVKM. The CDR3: CASSLPGAKETQYF. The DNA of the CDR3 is TGTGCCAGCAGTTTGCCAGGGGCAAAAGAGACCCAGTACTTC.

The CDR3 here is CASSAGLAGGPDQETQYF. The CDR3 bases are TGCGCCAGCAGCGCGGGACTAGCGGGAGGGCCGGATCAAGAGACCCAGTACTTC. The rearrangement links TRBV5-1 to TRBJ2-5, with 16 positions matching TRBD2. Unmatched junction bases numbered 8, after V lost 4 bases and J lost 2 bases. Germline-derived CDR1 and CDR2 are SGHRS and YFSETQ. This CDR3 has 18 amino acids.

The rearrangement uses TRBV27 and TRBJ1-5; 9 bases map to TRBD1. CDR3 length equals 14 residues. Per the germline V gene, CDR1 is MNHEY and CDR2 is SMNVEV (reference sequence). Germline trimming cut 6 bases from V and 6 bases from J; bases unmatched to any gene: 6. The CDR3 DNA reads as TGTGCCAGCAGCGGGACAGGGCTGATTCAGCCCCAGCATTTT. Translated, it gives CASSGTGLIQPQHF.

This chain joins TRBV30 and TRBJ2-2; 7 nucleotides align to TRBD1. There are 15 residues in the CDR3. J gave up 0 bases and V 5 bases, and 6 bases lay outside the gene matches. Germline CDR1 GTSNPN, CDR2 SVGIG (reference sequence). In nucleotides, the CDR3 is TGTGCCTGGGAAACCGGGACAGCGAACACCGGGGAGCTGTTTTTT. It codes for CAWETGTANTGELFF.

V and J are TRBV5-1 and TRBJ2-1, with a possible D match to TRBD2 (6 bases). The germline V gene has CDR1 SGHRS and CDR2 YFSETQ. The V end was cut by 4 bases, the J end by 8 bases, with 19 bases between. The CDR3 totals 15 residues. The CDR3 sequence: CASSLLAPLGDEQFF. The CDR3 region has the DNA TGCGCCAGCAGCCTACTAGCACCCCTTGGGGATGAGCAGTTCTTC. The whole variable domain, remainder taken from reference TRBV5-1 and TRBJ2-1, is KAGVTQTPRYLIKTRGQQVTLSCSPISGHRSVSWYQQTPGQGLQFLFEYFSETQRNKGNFPGRFSGRQFSNSRSEMNVSTLELGDSALYLCASSLLAPLGDEQFFGPGTRLTVL.

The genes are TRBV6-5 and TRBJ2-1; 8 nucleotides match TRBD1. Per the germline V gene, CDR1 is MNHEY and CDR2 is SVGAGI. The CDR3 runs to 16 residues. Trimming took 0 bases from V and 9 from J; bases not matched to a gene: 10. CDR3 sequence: CASSYSNRGAASEQFF. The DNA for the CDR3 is TGTGCCAGCAGTTACTCGAACAGGGGGGCGGCTAGTGAGCAGTTCTTC.

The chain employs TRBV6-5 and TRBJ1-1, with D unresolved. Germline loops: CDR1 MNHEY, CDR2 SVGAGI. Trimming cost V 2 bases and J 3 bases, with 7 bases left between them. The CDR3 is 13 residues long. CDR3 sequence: CASSYEADTEAFF. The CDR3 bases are TGTGCCAGCAGTTACGAGGCCGACACTGAAGCTTTCTTT.

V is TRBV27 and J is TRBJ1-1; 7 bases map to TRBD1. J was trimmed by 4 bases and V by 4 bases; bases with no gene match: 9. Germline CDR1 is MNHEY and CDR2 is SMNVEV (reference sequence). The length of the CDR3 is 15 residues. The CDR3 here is CASSSLTGLGTEAFF. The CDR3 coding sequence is TGTGCCAGCAGTTCGTTGACAGGGTTGGGCACTGAAGCTTTCTTT.

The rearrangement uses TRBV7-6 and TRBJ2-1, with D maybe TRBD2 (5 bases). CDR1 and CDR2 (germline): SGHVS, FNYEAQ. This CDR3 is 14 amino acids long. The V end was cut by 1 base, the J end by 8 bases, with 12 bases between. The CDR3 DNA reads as TGTGCCAGCAGCTTAGAGGTGGGAGCCTATGAGCAGTTCTTC. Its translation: CASSLEVGAYEQFF.

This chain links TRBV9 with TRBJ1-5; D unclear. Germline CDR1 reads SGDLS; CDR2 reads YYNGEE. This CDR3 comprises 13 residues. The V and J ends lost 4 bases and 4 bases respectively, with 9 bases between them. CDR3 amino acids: CASSIRGNQPQHF. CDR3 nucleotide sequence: TGTGCCAGCAGCATTAGAGGGAATCAGCCCCAGCATTTT.